This section outlines one T cell receptor beta chain sequence together with its context. These data originate in a study of T cell changes during pregnancy in multiple sclerosis. Here immunoSEQ multiplex PCR was the method, and the copy in TCRdb shows in-frame clones only, minus some. This sample has around 53,000 clones, with about 88% found just once. CDR1 is SGDLS and CDR2 is YYNGEE in the germline V gene. The CDR3 runs 14 residues. Trimming removed 2 bases from V and 3 bases from J, with 11 bases in between. The specimen was CD8+ T cells from peripheral blood mononuclear cells, collected before pregnancy. The receptor comes from a female donor with multiple sclerosis, enrolled in a pregnancy study. The J gene is TRBJ1-1, the V gene TRBV9; no reliable D call. The CDR3 region is CASSVVMADTEAFF. The DNA for the CDR3 is TGTGCCAGCAGCGTCGTGATGGCGGACACTGAAGCTTTCTTT.